This TCR beta chain stems from a study of cytomegalovirus exposure and HLA in healthy donors. This PCR relied on a set of 60 Vbeta primers and 13 Jbeta primers. Repertoires were generated with immunoSEQ multiplex PCR, while TCRdb's copy carries only in-frame clones and drops some. The sample records roughly 160,000 clones, more than 65% being singletons. This CDR3 spans 14 amino acids. The V and J ends lost 6 bases and 2 bases respectively, with 13 bases between them. Germline loops: CDR1 SGHRS, CDR2 YFSETQ. The source is a woman in her 30s in good health and CMV-seronegative. The specimen sequenced was PBMCs. This chain uses TRBV5-1 with TRBJ2-3, with a tentative D call TRBD1 (6 bases). The CDR3 protein is CASTLQGFTDTQYF. Here the CDR3 DNA reads TGCGCCAGCACACTACAGGGATTCACAGATACGCAGTATTTT. Full variable domain (outside the CDR3, taken from reference TRBV5-1 and TRBJ2-3): KAGVTQTPRYLIKTRGQQVTLSCSPISGHRSVSWYQQTPGQGLQFLFEYFSETQRNKGNFPGRFSGRQFSNSRSEMNVSTLELGDSALYLCASTLQGFTDTQYFGPGTRLTVL.